What follows describes a single T cell receptor beta chain. The antigen remains unidentified. A junction end diverges from the germline sequence, so it may reflect a read error. The CDR3 has 15 amino acids. In germline, CDR1 is SGDLS, CDR2 YYNGEE. TCRdb reanalysed the multiplex PCR reads using MiXCR and keeps one entry per CDR3 protein. Here the sample spans roughly 100,000 distinct CDR3 sequences, less than 40% being singletons. The lymph nodes were axillary draining lymph nodes from breast cancer patients. This sample was taken from a study of breast tumors, draining lymph nodes, adjacent tissues. Study-wide findings and caveats: The lymph node origin of tumor T cells was framed as consistent with a hypothesis, not demonstrated.

This TCR came from a female donor with breast cancer. Some clones in this sample may be carry-over from other donors' samples. This rearrangement joins TRBV9 to TRBJ1-4; 7 nucleotides match TRBD1. Material: axillary lymph node tissue. The CDR3 sequence is CASSVTATGDEKPFF. The CDR3 nucleotides are TGTGCCAGCAGCGTCACGGCTACAGGGGATGAAAAACCGTTTTTT.